The rows below give T cell receptor beta chains drawn from one sample of a study of T cell responses to AZD1222 COVID-19 vaccine. Libraries were prepared by immunoSEQ multiplex PCR; TCRdb keeps only in-frame clonotypes and omits some of them. The data hold 150,000 to 200,000 clones, with approximately 95% observed a single time. The sample in question was peripheral blood, obtained 28 days after the second dose of the MenACWY control vaccine. The receptors come from an adult who received the MenACWY meningococcal vaccine as a control. Each CDR3 is given with its conserved first and last residue. The order of the fields is D gene, V gene, clone size, J gene, CDR3 DNA, CDR3 protein. The D gene is left open where the match is weak. Where a row states a size, it is once, few, many or the class of an expanded clone; other rows omit it.

>.|TRBV25-1|.|TRBJ1-1
TGTGCCAGCAGTGACGCAGGGGCGGCTTTCTTT
CASSDAGAAFF
>TRBD2|TRBV27|.|TRBJ2-5
TGTGCCAGCAGGCAACTAGCGGGGGGGCTACTACAAGAGACCCAGTACTTC
CASRQLAGGLLQETQYF
>TRBD1|TRBV28|.|TRBJ1-2
TGTGCCAGCAGCCACGGACAGGGGAATTATGGCTACACCTTC
CASSHGQGNYGYTF
>.|TRBV25-1|.|TRBJ2-7
TGTGCCAGCAGTGCCGTAGGGGGATTCTACGAGCAGTACTTC
CASSAVGGFYEQYF
>.|TRBV5-1|.|TRBJ1-2
TGCGCCAGCAGCTTGGTTCGGGAAGGCTACACCTTC
CASSLVREGYTF
>.|TRBV7-9|few|TRBJ1-6
TGTGCCAGCAGCTTAGCCCAGGGGTTTAGCTCCTATAATTCACCCCTCCACTTT
CASSLAQGFSSYNSPLHF
>.|TRBV19|.|TRBJ1-1
TGTGCCAGTAGTCTGACGGGTCTGAGGGGGGAAGCTTTCTTT
CASSLTGLRGEAFF
>.|TRBV28|.|TRBJ1-2
TGTGCCAGCAGTTTACCGAAGGCTTTCAACTATGGCTACACCTTC
CASSLPKAFNYGYTF
>.|TRBV28|.|TRBJ1-1
TGTGCCAGCAGTCCCGTTGACCGAGTGAACACTGAAGCTTTCTTT
CASSPVDRVNTEAFF
>TRBD1|TRBV6-5|.|TRBJ2-7
TGTGCCAGCAGGTTAACAGGGGGCGGTTACGAGCAGTACTTC
CASRLTGGGYEQYF
>.|TRBV28|once|TRBJ1-1
TGTGCCAGCAGTTTAAGATCCAGGGGCCGGGTGAACACTGAAGCTTTCTTT
CASSLRSRGRVNTEAFF
>TRBD1|TRBV6-5|.|TRBJ1-1
TGTGCCAGCAGTCAGACAGGGGTACCCCGAGCTTTCTTT
CASSQTGVPRAFF
>.|TRBV3-1/TRBV3-2|once|TRBJ2-7
TGTGCCAGCAACATGGAGGGGCCGTCCTACGAGCAGTACTTC
CASNMEGPSYEQYF
>.|TRBV19|.|TRBJ1-3
TGTGCCAGCCGGGAGGGAAACACCATATATTTT
CASREGNTIYF
>.|TRBV25-1|.|TRBJ1-3
TGTGCCAGCTCTGGATGGGGGAGCTCTCTTGACACCATATATTTT
CASSGWGSSLDTIYF
>TRBD1|TRBV19|.|TRBJ1-4
TGTGCCAGTACTAACAGGGGGAGGGAAAAACTGTTTTTT
CASTNRGREKLFF